This T cell receptor (beta chain) was sequenced in a study of T cell responses to AZD1222 COVID-19 vaccine. The study's findings and limits: Among the donors, most were white British and more were female, and clonal diversity was possibly underestimated.

Trimming shortened V by 4 bases and J by 7 bases, and 17 bases separated the two germline ends. The CDR3 spans 15 residues. CDR1 MDHEN and CDR2 SYDVKM come from the germline V gene. As concerns this clone: Its specificity is not known.

Sequenced by immunoSEQ multiplex PCR; TCRdb stores in-frame clones only, minus some. The repertoire holds about 140,000 clones, with 92% as singletons. The TCR was taken from an adult who received the AZD1222 COVID-19 vaccine. This rearrangement joins TRBV28 to TRBJ2-1, with D perhaps matching TRBD2 (6 bases). The source material was peripheral blood, sampled 28 days after the second AZD1222 dose. CDR3 bases: TGTGCCAGCAGTTCTTTGCGGGATCTCCCTAATGAGCAGTTCTTC. Its translation is CASSSLRDLPNEQFF.